These 24 T cell receptor beta chains were all obtained from the same sample, sequenced in a study of OX40 agonist ivuxolimab in advanced cancers. Some clones are missing from TCRdb's copy, which holds only in-frame ones; the method was immunoSEQ multiplex PCR. The sample has over 20,000 clones, approximately 84% seen once. This specimen consisted of CD4+ or CD8+ T cells sorted from blood, obtained in a trial of the OX40 agonist ivuxolimab. These receptors were obtained from an adult with an advanced solid tumor such as melanoma, head and neck, liver or kidney cancer.

The V and J genes are TRBV6-1 and TRBJ2-3; 9 positions agree with TRBD2. Trimming took 6 bases from V and 1 from J; bases not matched to a gene: 14. The CDR3 has 18 residues. Germline-derived CDR1 and CDR2 are MNHNS and SASEGT. Here the CDR3 reads CASRETPFAGGGTDTQYF. CDR3 bases: TGTGCCAGCAGGGAAACCCCCTTTGCGGGGGGGGGCACAGATACGCAGTATTTT.

This clone was counted a single time. This chain links TRBV7-9 with TRBJ2-7; no clear D gene. Per germline, CDR1 SEHNR and CDR2 FQNEAQ (reference sequence). The CDR3 has 12 amino acids. Trimming left V 2 bases short and J 7 bases short, with 9 bases between. This chain's CDR3 is CASSLSVREQYF. The CDR3 coding sequence is TGTGCCAGCAGCTTATCGGTGCGGGAGCAGTACTTC. The whole variable domain, remainder taken from reference TRBV7-9 and TRBJ2-7, is DTGVSQNPRHKITKRGQNVTFRCDPISEHNRLYWYRQTLGQGPEFLTYFQNEAQLEKSRLLSDRFSAERPKGSFSTLEIQRTEQGDSAMYLCASSLSVREQYFGPGTRLTVT.

This clone was counted a single time. The chain is built from TRBV29-1 and TRBJ2-2, with 14 bases matching TRBD2. The CDR3 has 18 amino acids. V lost 1 base and J lost 4; bases outside the gene matches: 8. Germline CDR1 and CDR2: SQVTM and ANQGSEA. CDR3 in amino acids: CSVEAGTSGGLITGELFF. In DNA form, the CDR3 reads TGCAGCGTTGAAGCCGGGACTAGCGGGGGTCTTATCACCGGGGAGCTGTTTTTT.

The J gene is TRBJ1-5, the V gene TRBV19; no reliable D call. This CDR3 contains 16 residues. The V gene lost 3 bases and the J gene lost 3 bases, with 15 bases spanning the gap. The germline gives CDR1 LNHDA, CDR2 SQIVND (reference sequence). In nucleotides, the CDR3 is TGTGCCAGTAGTATCGGCGGGCTTGGGGACAATCAGCCCCAGCATTTT. It yields the protein CASSIGGLGDNQPQHF.

This clone was recorded once. This chain links TRBV28 with TRBJ1-1; 12 bases align to TRBD1. J lost 7 bases, V lost 5 bases, and 8 bases had no gene match. Germline V gene sequence: CDR1 MDHEN, CDR2 SYDVKM. This CDR3 region has 15 residues. The CDR3 loop reads CASSPGTGGIDEAFF. The CDR3 region has the DNA TGTGCCAGCAGTCCCGGGACAGGGGGCATTGATGAAGCTTTCTTT.

The J gene is TRBJ2-7, the V gene TRBV6-5; D might be TRBD1 (5 bases). Trimming shortened V by 0 bases and J by 0 bases, and 6 bases separated the two germline ends. CDR3 length: 14 amino acids. CDR1 MNHEY and CDR2 SVGAGI come from the germline V gene. The CDR3 loop reads CASSYSRGSYEQYF. The CDR3 nucleotides read TGTGCCAGCAGTTACTCAAGGGGCTCCTACGAGCAGTACTTC.

CDR3 residues: CASSITRGNNQPQHF. CDR3 in DNA: TGTGCCAGTAGTATCACCAGGGGAAACAATCAGCCCCAGCATTTT. The rearrangement uses TRBV19 and TRBJ1-5; perhaps TRBD1 as D (6 bases). V was trimmed by 3 bases and J by 3 bases, leaving 12 bases between them. CDR1 is LNHDA and CDR2 is SQIVND in the germline V gene (reference sequence). The CDR3 contains 15 residues.

This clone was recorded a few times. This chain joins TRBV25-1 and TRBJ1-5; tentative D call: TRBD1 (5 bases). The CDR3 covers 13 residues. Germline CDR1 MGHDK, CDR2 SYGVNS. V was pared by 4 bases and J by 9 bases, with 13 bases between. The CDR3 coding sequence is TGTGCCAGCAGTGGGACACATTCTGGGCCCCAGCATTTT. This gives the protein CASSGTHSGPQHF.

The CDR3 nucleotides read TGTGCCTGGATCCCGAGCGGGAGCGCTGGAGATACGCAGTATTTT. It specifies CAWIPSGSAGDTQYF. This chain uses TRBV30 with TRBJ2-3, with 8 positions matching TRBD2. Germline V gene lookup returns CDR1 GTSNPN and CDR2 SVGIG (reference sequence). V trimming: 4 bases; J trimming: 5 bases; junction bases outside the gene matches: 11. The length of the CDR3 is 15 residues.

This clone has only one observation. The gene calls are TRBV2 and TRBJ2-2, with TRBD2 matching 16 bases. The CDR3 consists of 18 residues. Germline CDR1 and CDR2: SNHLY and FYNNEI. With 5 bases clipped from V and 6 bases from J, the junction kept 9 bases outside the gene matches. CDR3 sequence reads: CASSLPGLAGGPAGELFF. The CDR3 region has the DNA TGTGCCAGCAGTTTACCGGGACTAGCGGGAGGGCCAGCCGGGGAGCTGTTTTTT.

The chain links TRBV6-1 to TRBJ2-5; TRBD2 might be the D (6 bases). The CDR3 extends over 14 amino acids. Trimming took off 4 bases at V and 1 base at J, with 10 bases between the two ends. Germline CDR1 reads MNHNS; CDR2 reads SASEGT. The CDR3 nucleotides are TGTGCCAGCAGTGGACGCGGGACCCAAGAGACCCAGTACTTC. Translating gives CASSGRGTQETQYF.

This chain joins TRBV5-6 and TRBJ2-5, with 13 bases identical to TRBD2. Germline loops: CDR1 SGHDT, CDR2 YYEEEE. With 3 bases clipped from V and 5 bases from J, the junction kept 7 bases outside the gene matches. The CDR3 totals 16 residues. In DNA, the CDR3 is TGTGCCAGCAGCTCAGAACTAGCGGGGGGGCCTGAGACCCAGTACTTC. Residues: CASSSELAGGPETQYF.

The V gene is TRBV6-6, the J gene TRBJ2-1; D not certain. CDR3 length: 11 amino acids. The V end was cut by 5 bases, the J end by 15 bases, with 14 bases between. Germline V CDR1 and CDR2: MNHNY, SVGAGI (reference sequence). CDR3 coding DNA: TGTGCCAGCAGTGGACCTAGAGATACGTTCTTC. As protein: CASSGPRDTFF.

The V and J genes are TRBV5-1 and TRBJ1-5, with D uncertain. Trimming shortened V by 1 base and J by 3 bases, and 5 bases separated the two germline ends. Per germline, CDR1 SGHRS and CDR2 YFSETQ. The CDR3 contains 13 residues. The CDR3: CASSLKSNQPQHF. As DNA, the CDR3 is TGCGCCAGCAGCTTGAAATCCAATCAGCCCCAGCATTTT.

The chain has TRBV27 and TRBJ2-1; tentative D call: TRBD2 (7 bases). V was clipped by 5 bases and J by 9 bases, with 17 bases between them. CDR1 and CDR2 (germline): MNHEY, SMNVEV (reference sequence). CDR3 size: 14 residues. The CDR3 here is CASSLLGGRGEQFF. CDR3 nucleotides: TGTGCCAGCAGTCTCCTGGGGGGGCGGGGTGAGCAGTTCTTC.

This clone was observed a single time. This rearrangement joins TRBV6-4 to TRBJ2-3, with TRBD2 matching 10 bases. Germline CDR1 MRHNA, CDR2 SNTAGT. This CDR3 contains 17 residues. V lost 7 bases to trimming and J lost 5 bases; unmatched junction nucleotides: 15. Written as DNA, the CDR3 is TGTGCCAGCAAACGGACTAGCGGCCCCCTCGGAAAAGATACGCAGTATTTT. It is translated as CASKRTSGPLGKDTQYF.

The chain combines TRBV7-2 with TRBJ2-3; 11 bases match TRBD2. The CDR3 totals 15 residues. Looked up from germline, CDR1 is SGHTA and CDR2 is FQGNSA. The V segment lost 4 bases and the J segment 5 bases; nucleotides outside the gene matches: 5. Here the CDR3 DNA reads TGTGCCAGCAGCTCGACTAGCGGGGCCCTAGATACGCAGTATTTT. This codes for CASSSTSGALDTQYF.

This clone was observed once. The V call is TRBV11-3, the J call TRBJ2-5; 10 bases match TRBD1. The CDR3 is 16 residues long. J gave up 5 bases and V 3 bases, and 9 bases lay outside the gene matches. Germline CDR1 reads SGHNT; CDR2 reads YENEEA. CDR3 DNA sequence: TGTGCCAGCAGCTTGGAGAGGGACAGGGGCGGTGAGACCCAGTACTTC. It is translated as CASSLERDRGGETQYF.

This clone was seen a single time. This chain links TRBV7-8 with TRBJ1-3; D unresolved. CDR1 is SGHVS, CDR2 FQNEAQ, per germline. Trimming cost V 3 bases and J 2 bases, with 8 bases left between them. The CDR3 has 14 residues. The CDR3 bases are TGTGCCAGCAGCTTGAGGATACCTGGAAACACCATATATTTT. It specifies CASSLRIPGNTIYF.

The chain carries TRBV19 and TRBJ2-3, with D perhaps being TRBD1 or TRBD2 (5 bases each). This CDR3 has 13 residues. With 3 bases removed from V and 9 bases from J, the gap between germline ends came to 13 bases. The germline gives CDR1 LNHDA, CDR2 SQIVND (reference sequence). The CDR3 reads CASSIQTGDTQYF. The CDR3 region has the DNA TGTGCCAGTAGTATTCAAACCGGGGACACGCAGTATTTT. Full variable domain (rest looked up from reference TRBV19 and TRBJ2-3): DGGITQSPKYLFRKEGQNVTLSCEQNLNHDAMYWYRQDPGQGLRLIYYSQIVNDFQKGDIAEGYSVSREKKESFPLTVTSAQKNPTAFYLCASSIQTGDTQYFGPGTRLTVL.

This chain connects TRBV29-1 to TRBJ1-2; tentatively, D is TRBD1 (6 bases). CDR3 length: 11 residues. Germline V gene lookup returns CDR1 SQVTM and CDR2 ANQGSEA. The V gene lost 6 bases and the J gene lost 6 bases, with 11 bases spanning the gap. CDR3 loop: CSVLRGDGYTF. CDR3 nucleotides: TGCAGCGTCCTGAGGGGGGATGGCTACACCTTC.

The chain recombines TRBV9 with TRBJ2-5; D is ambiguous. Trimming took off 4 bases at V and 3 bases at J, with 10 bases between the two ends. From germline, CDR1 is SGDLS and CDR2 YYNGEE. The CDR3 consists of 13 residues. The chain's CDR3 is CASSLGSKETQYF. CDR3 bases: TGTGCCAGCAGCCTCGGCAGCAAAGAGACCCAGTACTTC.

J is TRBJ2-5 and V is TRBV2, with D unclear. With 0 bases removed from V and 5 bases from J, the gap between germline ends came to 7 bases. Looked up from germline, CDR1 is SNHLY and CDR2 is FYNNEI. The CDR3 totals 13 residues. The CDR3 sequence: CASSEAGGETQYF. CDR3 nucleotides: TGTGCCAGCAGTGAAGCGGGTGGGGAGACCCAGTACTTC.

The chain employs TRBV14 and TRBJ2-5; D remains unclear. CDR1 and CDR2 from the germline V gene are SGHDN and FVKESK. Trimming took 4 bases from V and 5 from J, leaving 20 bases between them. The CDR3 spans 16 residues. The DNA of the CDR3 is TGTGCCAGCAGCCCCCCCGGGCCACGAGTTTGGGAGACCCAGTACTTC. It encodes CASSPPGPRVWETQYF.